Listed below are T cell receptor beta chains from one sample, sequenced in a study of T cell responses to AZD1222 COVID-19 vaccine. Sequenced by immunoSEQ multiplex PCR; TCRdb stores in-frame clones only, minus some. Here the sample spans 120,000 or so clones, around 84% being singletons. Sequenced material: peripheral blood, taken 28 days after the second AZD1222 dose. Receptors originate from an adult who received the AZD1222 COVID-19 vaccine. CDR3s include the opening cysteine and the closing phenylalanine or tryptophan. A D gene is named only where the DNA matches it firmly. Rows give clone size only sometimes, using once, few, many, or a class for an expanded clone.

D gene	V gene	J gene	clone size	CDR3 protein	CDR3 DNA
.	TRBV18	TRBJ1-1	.	CASSWVEHTEAFF	TGTGCCAGCTCTTGGGTCGAGCACACTGAAGCTTTCTTT
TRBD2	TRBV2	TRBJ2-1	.	CASSGRTSGRASYNEQFF	TGTGCCAGCAGTGGGAGAACTAGCGGGAGGGCATCCTACAATGAGCAGTTCTTC
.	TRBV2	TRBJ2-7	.	CASSDPYEQYF	TGTGCCAGCAGTGACCCTTACGAGCAGTACTTC
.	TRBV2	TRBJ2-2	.	CASSEQGMAGTGELFF	TGTGCCAGCAGTGAACAGGGAATGGCGGGGACCGGGGAGCTGTTTTTT
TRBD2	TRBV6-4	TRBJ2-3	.	CASSASGSTDTQYF	TGTGCCAGCAGTGCTAGCGGGAGCACAGATACGCAGTATTTT
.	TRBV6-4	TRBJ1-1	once	CASSDGDNTEAFF	TGTGCCAGCAGTGACGGCGATAACACTGAAGCTTTCTTT
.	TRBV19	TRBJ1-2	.	CATGIGGDYGYTF	TGTGCCACCGGCATAGGGGGAGACTATGGCTACACCTTC
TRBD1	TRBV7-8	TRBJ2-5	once	CASSLLQGVKETQYF	TGTGCCAGCAGCTTACTTCAGGGGGTGAAAGAGACCCAGTACTTC
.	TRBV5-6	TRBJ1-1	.	CASSLGQTLNTEAFF	TGTGCCAGCAGCTTGGGACAAACCTTGAACACTGAAGCTTTCTTT
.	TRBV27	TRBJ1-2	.	CASSSYVGDTNYGYTF	TGTGCCAGCAGTTCTTATGTTGGGGATACTAACTATGGCTACACCTTC
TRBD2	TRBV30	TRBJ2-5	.	CAWKTKREKETQYF	TGTGCCTGGAAAACTAAGCGGGAAAAAGAGACCCAGTACTTC
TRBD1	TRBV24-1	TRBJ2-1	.	CATSDLRDRGHFF	TGTGCCACCAGTGATCTCCGGGACAGGGGGCACTTCTTC
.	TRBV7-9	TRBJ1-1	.	CASSRLAQANTEAFF	TGTGCCAGCAGCCGCCTGGCACAGGCGAACACTGAAGCTTTCTTT